This note documents a single T cell receptor beta chain sequence. Its target is unknown. This entry is derived from a study of metastatic and nonmetastatic thyroid tumors. Overall study: The study looked at repertoires side by side in blood and in tumor or nodule tissue from malignant and benign thyroid patients. Overall study results and limits: Compared with benign nodules, malignant thyroid tumors were reported to have significantly higher TCR beta diversity in both blood and tumor.

Patients had received no treatment of any kind before thyroid surgery. TCRdb re-called clones from the PCR reads using MiXCR. The data show about 39,000 clones, around 10% seen once. V was pared by 4 bases and J by 0 bases, with 19 bases between. The length of the CDR3 is 18 residues. CDR1 is GTSNPN and CDR2 is SVGIG in the germline V gene (reference sequence). The clonotype comes from a male donor with papillary thyroid cancer or a benign thyroid nodule (not recorded which). Some clones in this sample may be carry-over from other donors' samples. This chain links TRBV30 with TRBJ1-6, with D perhaps matching TRBD1 (5 bases). The sequencing sample was made of blood. This chain's CDR3 is CAWKDTSYASSYNSPLHF. In DNA form, the CDR3 reads TGTGCCTGGAAGGACACAAGCTACGCGAGCTCCTATAATTCACCCCTCCACTTT.